Below are 17 T cell receptor beta chains sequenced from a single sample in a study of T cell repertoires in cytomegalovirus infection. MiXCR, run by TCRdb on the reads, gives a single entry per CDR3 protein. In the table there are about 680,000 distinct CDR3 sequences, around 24% of which are singletons. Sequenced material: CD8+ T cells from PBMCs. The source is a human donor in good health (CMV status not recorded). Some clones in this sample may be carry-over from other donors' samples.

This sequence joins TRBV5-1 and TRBJ2-7; 11 nucleotides match TRBD1. The germline CDR1 and CDR2 sequences are SGHRS and YFSETQ. The ends lost 2 bases at V and 5 bases at J; junction bases unmatched: 6. This CDR3 comprises 15 residues. CDR3 DNA sequence: TGCGCCAGCAGCTTTCGGACAGGGGGCGGGGACGAGCAGTACTTC. Residues: CASSFRTGGGDEQYF.

This clonotype was seen at least ten times. The chain recombines TRBV2 with TRBJ1-5; unclear D gene. The germline V gene encodes CDR1 SNHLY and CDR2 FYNNEI. The CDR3 runs 13 residues. V was trimmed by 3 bases and J by 3 bases, leaving 6 bases between them. The CDR3, as DNA: TGTGCCAGCAGTGACAGATACAATCAGCCCCAGCATTTT. Encoded protein: CASSDRYNQPQHF.

The chain couples TRBV6-5 to TRBJ1-2, with unresolved D. Germline CDR1 is MNHEY and CDR2 is SVGAGI. The CDR3 runs 13 residues. V lost 6 bases, J lost 6 bases, and 14 bases lay in between. The CDR3 loop reads CASSPIGVHGYTF. DNA for the CDR3: TGTGCCAGCAGCCCGATAGGAGTCCATGGCTACACCTTC.

This clonotype was detected ten times or more. This chain joins TRBV7-2 and TRBJ1-2; no definite D call. CDR1 SGHTA and CDR2 FQGNSA come from the germline V gene. V was cut by 2 bases and J by 7 bases, with 8 bases left in between. The CDR3 has 12 residues. CDR3 region: CASSLRNFGYTF. Written as DNA, the CDR3 is TGTGCCAGCAGCTTACGTAATTTTGGCTACACCTTC.

In regard to this clonotype: A read error may be the cause here, since a much bigger clone is one base away. This chain links TRBV7-8 with TRBJ2-5; a possible D gene is TRBD1 (5 bases). The V and J ends lost 5 bases and 5 bases respectively, with 24 bases between them. This CDR3 is 17 amino acids long. Germline-derived CDR1 and CDR2 are SGHVS and FQNEAQ. CDR3: CASSQFVTGPSGETQYF. In DNA, the CDR3 is TGTGCCAGCAGCCAGTTTGTAACCGGGCCCTCAGGGGAGACCCAGTACTTC.

Many counts were recorded for this clonotype. V and J are TRBV19 and TRBJ2-2; D not resolved. The CDR3 length is 14 residues. CDR1 and CDR2 (germline): LNHDA, SQIVND (reference sequence). The V end was cut by 2 bases, the J end by 4 bases, with 8 bases between. The DNA of the CDR3 is TGTGCCAGTAGTATATATGGGGTCACCGGGGAGCTGTTTTTT. Amino acid sequence: CASSIYGVTGELFF.

The rearrangement links TRBV19 to TRBJ2-1; D may correspond to TRBD1 or TRBD2 (5 bases each). CDR1 is LNHDA and CDR2 is SQIVND in the germline V gene (reference sequence). Trimming took off 1 base at V and 9 bases at J, with 10 bases between the two ends. CDR3 length: 13 residues. The CDR3 sequence: CASSIGMGTEQFF. The CDR3, as DNA: TGTGCCAGTAGTATAGGGATGGGGACTGAGCAGTTCTTC.

This clonotype was picked up a small number of times. The CDR3, as DNA: TGTGCCAGCAGTTCCATATATAGCAATCAGCCCCAGCATTTT. This translates into CASSSIYSNQPQHF. The rearrangement links TRBV12-3 or TRBV12-4 to TRBJ1-5, with D uncertain. This CDR3 spans 14 amino acids. The germline V and J ends were trimmed by 4 bases and 0 bases, with 7 bases remaining between them.

J is TRBJ2-1 and V is TRBV28; 8 nucleotides match TRBD1. The junction had 11 bases not matched to a gene; V was cut back by 8 bases and J by 5 bases. The CDR3 has 15 residues. Germline CDR1 and CDR2: MDHEN and SYDVKM. The CDR3, as DNA: TGTGCCAGCGACTACAGCAGGGGGCTGGACAATGAGCAGTTCTTC. This sequence encodes CASDYSRGLDNEQFF.

V is TRBV2 and J is TRBJ2-1; 9 bases fit TRBD2. Losses at the gene ends were 9 bases for V and 6 bases for J; bases not matched to a gene: 15. CDR1 SNHLY and CDR2 FYNNEI come from the germline V gene. This CDR3 contains 16 residues. The CDR3: CARGRAGGPLSNEQFF. As DNA, the CDR3 is TGTGCCAGAGGAAGGGCGGGGGGGCCCCTGAGCAATGAGCAGTTCTTC.

Ten or more counts support this clonotype. The chain couples TRBV14 to TRBJ2-6; 7 bases fit TRBD1. Germline V CDR1 and CDR2: SGHDN, FVKESK. V was pared by 3 bases and J by 4 bases, with 3 bases of the junction left unmatched. This CDR3 comprises 15 residues. This CDR3 is CASSQTGTGANVLTF. CDR3 nucleotide sequence: TGTGCCAGCAGCCAGACAGGGACCGGGGCCAACGTCCTGACTTTC.

The gene calls are TRBV20-1 and TRBJ2-5; D unresolved. This CDR3 comprises 15 residues. The germline V gene has CDR1 DFQATT and CDR2 SNEGSKA (reference sequence). With 3 bases removed from V and 2 bases from J, the gap between germline ends came to 16 bases. CDR3 in DNA: TGCAGTGCTAGGGGCAACTCCTACCCACAAGAGACCCAGTACTTC. As protein: CSARGNSYPQETQYF.

The genes are TRBV5-1 and TRBJ2-1; maybe TRBD2 (6 bases). The CDR3 contains 15 residues. Trimming removed 3 bases at V and 0 bases at J, with 10 bases between. Germline loops: CDR1 SGHRS, CDR2 YFSETQ. CDR3 DNA: TGCGCCAGCAGCTCCTTGGGGGGCTCCTACAATGAGCAGTTCTTC. It yields the protein CASSSLGGSYNEQFF.

This clonotype was seen a handful of times. This chain uses TRBV7-9 with TRBJ2-7; weak D call: TRBD2 (6 bases). The V gene lost 3 bases and the J gene lost 4 bases, with 13 bases spanning the gap. CDR1 and CDR2 (germline): SEHNR, FQNEAQ (reference sequence). The CDR3 runs to 14 residues. The CDR3 nucleotides are TGTGCCAGCAGCTTTCCAGGAGGGGTTTACGAGCAGTACGTC. Protein product: CASSFPGGVYEQYV.

The V and J genes are TRBV20-1 and TRBJ1-1; D unresolved. Between the trimmed V and J ends, which lost 5 bases and 5 bases, there was a span of 12 bases. Germline V gene lookup returns CDR1 DFQATT and CDR2 SNEGSKA (reference sequence). This CDR3 has 12 residues. Here the CDR3 reads CSAWTPGTEAFF. CDR3 nucleotides: TGCAGTGCTTGGACTCCGGGTACTGAAGCTTTCTTT.

This clonotype was seen a few times. The chain is built from TRBV19 and TRBJ2-3; D may be TRBD2 (6 bases). From germline, CDR1 is LNHDA and CDR2 SQIVND (reference sequence). The V end was cut by 6 bases, the J end by 2 bases, with 18 bases between. This CDR3 comprises 16 residues. The CDR3 reads CASSRGTGLLTDTQYF. CDR3 nucleotide sequence: TGTGCCAGTAGCCGCGGGACGGGGCTTCTCACAGATACGCAGTATTTT. The entire variable domain, with the rest obtained from reference TRBV19 and TRBJ2-3, is as follows: DGGITQSPKYLFRKEGQNVTLSCEQNLNHDAMYWYRQDPGQGLRLIYYSQIVNDFQKGDIAEGYSVSREKKESFPLTVTSAQKNPTAFYLCASSRGTGLLTDTQYFGPGTRLTVL.

The chain carries TRBV7-9 and TRBJ1-1, with D maybe TRBD1 (5 bases). This CDR3 has 14 amino acids. Trimming removed 7 bases at V and 7 bases at J, with 19 bases between. CDR1 and CDR2 from the germline V gene are SEHNR and FQNEAQ (reference sequence). The CDR3: CASTYWGDSIEAFF. In DNA, the CDR3 is TGTGCCAGCACCTATTGGGGGGATAGCATTGAAGCTTTCTTT.